A selection of T cell receptor beta chains follows, all from one sample in a study of spatial heterogeneity in lung cancer. One entry per CDR3 protein results from TCRdb running MiXCR on the 5' RACE reads. The sample consists of 35,000 to 50,000 distinct CDR3 sequences, about 23% of them appearing once. Source: PBMCs, taken at follow-up. These receptors all stem from a female donor with early-stage non-small cell lung cancer. The CDR3 runs from the conserved cysteine through the conserved F or W. A D gene is named only where the DNA matches it firmly. Where a row states a size, it is once, few, many or the class of an expanded clone; other rows omit it.

TRBJ2-7 few TRBV20-1 TRBD2 15 CSAGPSGRAGNEQYF TGCAGTGCTGGGCCTAGCGGGAGGGCCGGGAATGAGCAGTACTTC
TRBJ2-7 once TRBV7-3 TRBD1 14 CASSSPGTGYEQYF TGTGCCAGCAGCTCCCCCGGGACAGGATACGAGCAGTACTTC
TRBJ1-4 . TRBV9 . 13 CASSAWLGEKLFF TGTGCCAGCAGCGCTTGGTTAGGCGAAAAACTGTTTTTT
TRBJ2-7 . TRBV3-1 TRBD1 15 CASSHLDRGPLEQYF TGTGCCAGCAGCCACCTCGACAGGGGCCCACTCGAGCAGTACTTC
TRBJ1-5 many TRBV19 . 18 CASSIGVWELAPNQPQHF TGTGCCAGTAGTATAGGCGTTTGGGAGTTGGCCCCAAATCAGCCCCAGCATTTT
TRBJ2-5 . TRBV5-1 . 13 CASSWDVQETQYF TGCGCCAGCAGCTGGGACGTACAAGAGACCCAGTACTTC
TRBJ1-1 few TRBV7-2 . 13 CASSLQWDGEAFF TGTGCCAGCAGCTTGCAGTGGGACGGTGAAGCTTTCTTT
TRBJ2-2 few TRBV20-1 TRBD2 14 CSARPSGPTGELFF TGCAGTGCTAGACCTAGCGGACCCACCGGGGAGCTGTTTTTT
TRBJ2-1 few TRBV4-1 TRBD2 14 CASSRMGLGNEQFF TGCGCCAGCAGCAGGATGGGACTAGGCAATGAGCAGTTCTTC
TRBJ1-3 few TRBV11-2 . 15 CASSAGRFSGNTIYF TGTGCCAGCAGCGCCGGACGGTTCTCTGGAAACACCATATATTTT
TRBJ1-2 many TRBV7-2 . 15 CASSLTTGYIYGYTF TGTGCCAGCAGCTTAACAACAGGGTACATCTATGGCTACACCTTC
TRBJ2-1 few TRBV5-1 . 15 CASSLESGEYNEQFF TGCGCCAGCAGCTTGGAATCGGGAGAGTACAATGAGCAGTTCTTC
TRBJ2-1 few TRBV12-3/TRBV12-4 TRBD2 16 CASSREGTSAYNEQFF TGTGCCAGCAGCCGGGAGGGGACTAGCGCGTACAATGAGCAGTTCTTC
TRBJ1-5 . TRBV20-1 TRBD1 15 CSARVSGGFNQPQHF TGCAGTGCTAGAGTGTCAGGGGGGTTCAATCAGCCCCAGCATTTT
TRBJ2-6 few TRBV11-2 . 13 CASSPGFPGRLTF TGTGCCAGCAGCCCTGGATTCCCGGGGCGGCTGACTTTC
TRBJ2-1 . TRBV6-4 . 15 CASSEVGRQGHEQFF TGTGCCAGCAGTGAGGTCGGGAGACAAGGCCATGAGCAGTTCTTC
TRBJ2-2 many TRBV7-2 . 10 CASWTGELFF TGTGCCAGCTGGACCGGGGAGCTGTTTTTT
TRBJ2-7 few TRBV4-2 . 14 CANSQLGGSYEQYF TGTGCCAACAGCCAACTCGGTGGTAGCTACGAGCAGTACTTC
TRBJ2-2 . TRBV6-5 TRBD2 17 CASTRDSGGANTGELFF TGTGCCAGCACCCGCGATAGCGGGGGCGCGAACACCGGGGAGCTGTTTTTT
TRBJ1-2 . TRBV11-2 . 14 CASSLVGGSYGYSF TGTGCCAGCAGCTTAGTGGGAGGGAGCTATGGCTACTCCTTC
TRBJ2-5 few TRBV20-1 TRBD2 15 CSARDRLAGIETQYF TGCAGTGCTAGAGATAGACTAGCGGGGATCGAGACCCAGTACTTC
TRBJ1-5 . TRBV7-8 . 14 CASSLVPRDQPQHF TGTGCCAGCAGCTTAGTCCCCCGGGATCAGCCCCAGCATTTT
TRBJ1-1 many TRBV11-2 . 13 CASTSVSSPEAFF TGTGCCAGCACTAGTGTAAGTAGCCCTGAAGCTTTCTTT
TRBJ1-1 . TRBV7-9 . 13 CASSLEAVGRAFF TGTGCCAGCAGCTTAGAGGCGGTGGGGAGAGCTTTCTTT
TRBJ1-1 . TRBV19 . 12 CASSIPNTEAFF TGTGCCAGTAGTATCCCGAACACTGAAGCTTTCTTT
TRBJ2-1 few TRBV7-9 . 15 CASSLMGPTYNEQFF TGTGCCAGCAGCCTCATGGGACCCACATACAATGAGCAGTTCTTC
TRBJ2-5 . TRBV24-1 TRBD1 14 CATSPNGQGETQYF TGTGCCACCAGTCCCAACGGACAGGGAGAGACCCAGTACTTC
TRBJ2-5 many TRBV7-2 . 13 CASSPRDRGTQYF TGTGCCAGCAGCCCTAGGGATCGCGGGACCCAGTACTTC
TRBJ2-1 . TRBV11-3 TRBD2 14 CASSLRGGYNEQFF TGTGCCAGCAGTCTCCGGGGGGGTTACAATGAGCAGTTCTTC
TRBJ1-2 . TRBV12-3/TRBV12-4 TRBD1 14 CASSSDRGLDGYTF TGTGCCAGCAGTTCAGACAGGGGGCTCGATGGCTACACCTTC
TRBJ2-4 many TRBV19 . 15 CASIGGTIAKNIQYF TGTGCCAGTATCGGCGGAACTATAGCCAAAAACATTCAGTACTTC
TRBJ2-5 few TRBV10-1 . 15 CASSSSRGSGETQYF TGCGCCAGCAGTTCCTCCCGAGGGAGTGGAGAGACCCAGTACTTC
TRBJ2-2 . TRBV15 . 15 CATSRGGENTGELFF TGTGCCACCAGCAGAGGCGGGGAGAACACCGGGGAGCTGTTTTTT
TRBJ1-4 few TRBV7-9 . 15 CATTPSAATNEKLFF TGTGCCACCACCCCATCGGCAGCAACTAATGAAAAACTGTTTTTT
TRBJ1-2 once TRBV5-1 . 13 CASSLQGYYGYTF TGCGCCAGCAGCTTACAAGGGTACTATGGCTACACCTTC